This entry lists 18 T cell receptor beta chains sequenced from one sample in a study. MiXCR, run by TCRdb on the RT-PCR reads, gives a single entry per CDR3 protein. Altogether more than 600,000 distinct CDR3 sequences are present, approximately 14% being singletons, with the ten largest covering 3.6%. Sequenced input: memory CD4+ T cells from blood. The origin of the receptors is a female donor in good health, serving as a healthy control.

The chain combines TRBV11-2 with TRBJ1-1; 7 positions agree with TRBD1. CDR3 size: 17 residues. V lost 4 bases, J lost 3 bases, and 14 bases stayed unmatched. Per germline, CDR1 SGHAT and CDR2 FQNNGV. CDR3 loop: CASSSWADRPQDTEAFF. In DNA, the CDR3 is TGTGCCAGCAGCTCGTGGGCGGACAGGCCGCAGGACACTGAAGCTTTCTTT.

This chain uses TRBV5-1 with TRBJ1-1; D might be TRBD1 (5 bases). The CDR3 runs to 11 residues. V was trimmed by 0 bases and J by 9 bases, leaving 6 bases between them. In germline, CDR1 is SGHRS, CDR2 YFSETQ. This chain's CDR3 is CASSLDRQAFF. The CDR3 bases are TGCGCCAGCAGCTTGGACAGGCAAGCTTTCTTT.

The rearrangement uses TRBV28 and TRBJ2-2, with 10 positions matching TRBD2. Germline CDR1 reads MDHEN; CDR2 reads SYDVKM. V was clipped by 4 bases and J by 2 bases; unmatched bases: 10. The CDR3 is 18 residues long. The CDR3 here is CASSSPSLAGVNTGELFF. The CDR3 DNA reads as TGTGCCAGCAGTTCCCCCTCCCTAGCGGGGGTAAACACCGGGGAGCTGTTTTTT. Combining the CDR3 with reference TRBV28 and TRBJ2-2 gives the whole variable domain DVKVTQSSRYLVKRTGEKVFLECVQDMDHENMFWYRQDPGLGLRLIYFSYDVKMKEKGDIPEGYSVSREKKERFSLILESASTNQTSMYLCASSSPSLAGVNTGELFFGEGSRLTVL.

The rearrangement links TRBV6-6 to TRBJ1-5; unclear D gene. V dropped 8 bases and J dropped 7 bases, with 12 bases sitting between them. The germline V gene has CDR1 MNHNY and CDR2 SVGAGI (reference sequence). The CDR3 totals 12 residues. As DNA, the CDR3 is TGTGCCAGCGGGGAGGGCGGACAGCCCCAGCATTTT. Translating it yields CASGEGGQPQHF.

The gene calls are TRBV4-2 and TRBJ1-3; a weak D match, TRBD1 (6 bases). Trimming shortened V by 0 bases and J by 1 base, and 16 bases separated the two germline ends. The germline V gene has CDR1 LGHNA and CDR2 YNFKEQ. CDR3 length: 18 amino acids. The CDR3 reads CASSQDLWDIASGNTIYF. The CDR3 coding sequence is TGTGCCAGCAGCCAAGATCTCTGGGACATAGCTTCTGGAAACACCATATATTTT.

This clonotype was counted ten times or more. The rearrangement links TRBV6-5 to TRBJ2-2; D remains ambiguous. The germline V gene encodes CDR1 MNHEY and CDR2 SVGAGI. CDR3 size: 14 residues. V was clipped by 2 bases and J by 3 bases, with 7 bases between them. The CDR3 here is CASSYDTYTGELFF. The CDR3 DNA follows: TGTGCCAGCAGTTACGACACCTACACCGGGGAGCTGTTTTTT.

This clonotype has just a few counts. The chain links TRBV27 to TRBJ2-2, with 8 nucleotides matching TRBD1. The CDR3 runs 15 residues. The ends lost 4 bases at V and 1 base at J; junction bases unmatched: 2. Per the germline V gene, CDR1 is MNHEY and CDR2 is SMNVEV (reference sequence). The CDR3 sequence is CASSSGGWNTGELFF. Here the CDR3 DNA reads TGTGCCAGCAGTTCAGGGGGCTGGAACACCGGGGAGCTGTTTTTT.

At least ten counts were recorded for this clonotype. The chain has TRBV30 and TRBJ2-1, with D possibly being TRBD2 (7 bases). The V and J ends lost 8 bases and 9 bases respectively, with 20 bases between them. The germline V gene encodes CDR1 GTSNPN and CDR2 SVGIG (reference sequence). This CDR3 spans 13 amino acids. CDR3 sequence: CAESKGGDVEQFF. The CDR3 DNA reads TGTGCCGAGTCGAAGGGGGGGGATGTTGAGCAGTTCTTC.

At least ten counts were recorded for this clonotype. The chain uses TRBV7-2 and TRBJ1-1, with D unresolved. The germline V and J ends were trimmed by 3 bases and 0 bases, with 8 bases remaining between them. Germline V gene data show CDR1 as SGHTA and CDR2 as FQGNSA. This CDR3 contains 14 residues. The CDR3 bases are TGTGCCAGCAGCTTGGCCCCGATGAACACTGAAGCTTTCTTT. Amino acid sequence: CASSLAPMNTEAFF.

This chain uses TRBV6-6 with TRBJ1-2; TRBD1 agrees at 7 bases. This CDR3 has 16 amino acids. V shed 8 bases, J shed 0 bases, and the junction held 12 bases outside the gene matches. Germline loops: CDR1 MNHNY, CDR2 SVGAGI (reference sequence). The CDR3 nucleotides are TGTGCCAGCTCACCCTCCGGGACAGAGTCTAACTATGGCTACACCTTC. Translating it yields CASSPSGTESNYGYTF.

This clonotype was counted at least ten times. The chain couples TRBV4-3 to TRBJ2-3, with 7 bases that match TRBD2. This CDR3 region has 13 residues. Germline V gives CDR1 LGHNA, CDR2 YSLEER. V was clipped by 1 base and J by 6 bases; unmatched bases: 1. The CDR3 nucleotides are TGCGCCAGCAGCCAAGGGACTAGGGATACGCAGTATTTT. It is translated as CASSQGTRDTQYF.

This clonotype occurred a few times. The V call is TRBV20-1, the J call TRBJ2-4; D gene ambiguous. Trimming shortened V by 5 bases and J by 1 base, and 12 bases separated the two germline ends. Germline V gene data show CDR1 as DFQATT and CDR2 as SNEGSKA (reference sequence). The CDR3 loop spans 14 amino acids. The DNA for the CDR3 is TGCAGTGCTTGTTACGACACGGCCAAAAACATTCAGTACTTC. Protein: CSACYDTAKNIQYF.

This clonotype turned up a few times. The J gene is TRBJ1-5, the V gene TRBV18, with D hard to call. The ends were cut back, 4 bases at V and 3 bases at J, with 10 bases in the middle. Germline V gene sequence: CDR1 KGHSH, CDR2 LQKENI. The CDR3 length is 14 residues. CDR3 coding DNA: TGTGCCAGCTCACTGGACGGGATCAATCAGCCCCAGCATTTT. Translating gives CASSLDGINQPQHF.

In its sample, this clonotype was seen many times. The chain couples TRBV20-1 to TRBJ2-3, with 8 bases matching TRBD2. Looked up from germline, CDR1 is DFQATT and CDR2 is SNEGSKA (reference sequence). The CDR3 is made up of 16 amino acids. V dropped 0 bases and J dropped 1; count of bases not matched to a gene: 6. CDR3 bases: TGCAGTGCTAGAGACTACGGGAGGGCCGGCACAGATACGCAGTATTTT. This gives the protein CSARDYGRAGTDTQYF.

The V and J genes are TRBV20-1 and TRBJ1-4, with a weak D call TRBD1 (5 bases). With 6 bases removed from V and 5 bases from J, the gap between germline ends came to 16 bases. This CDR3 has 14 residues. Germline CDR1 and CDR2: DFQATT and SNEGSKA (reference sequence). CDR3 sequence: CSAQRRDGNEKLFF. The CDR3 DNA reads as TGCAGTGCCCAACGGAGGGACGGGAATGAAAAACTGTTTTTT.

This chain connects TRBV4-1 to TRBJ2-2; D is unresolved. Germline V gene data show CDR1 as MGHRA and CDR2 as YSYEKL. The CDR3 runs to 15 residues. V was pared by 1 base and J by 2 bases, with 8 bases between. DNA of the CDR3: TGCGCCAGCAGCCAAGTAGTCCAAAACACCGGGGAGCTGTTTTTT. It encodes CASSQVVQNTGELFF.

This clonotype has just a few counts. The genes are TRBV12-3 or TRBV12-4 and TRBJ2-7, with 9 bases lining up with TRBD1. With 6 bases clipped from V and 4 bases from J, the junction kept 10 bases outside the gene matches. There are 15 residues in the CDR3. Here the CDR3 reads CASSHGQGSRYEQYF. For the CDR3, the DNA is TGTGCCAGCAGCCATGGACAGGGGTCGAGGTACGAGCAGTACTTC.

This clonotype was picked up a small number of times. The genes are TRBV3-1 and TRBJ2-5; D not certain. Deletions cut 1 base from V and 7 bases from J, with 10 bases between. The CDR3 consists of 13 residues. Germline V gene data show CDR1 as LGHDT and CDR2 as YNNKEL (reference sequence). CDR3: CASSQAPTGTQYF. The CDR3 DNA reads TGTGCCAGCAGCCAAGCCCCGACGGGGACCCAGTACTTC.